A single sample is the source of the 2 T cell receptor beta chains below, sequenced in a study of tumor and adjacent non-tumor tissue in lung cancer. Three rounds of nested PCR, following a modified ARM-PCR protocol, produced the TCRbeta library. TCRdb reprocessed the multiplex PCR reads with MiXCR, giving one entry per CDR3 protein. The repertoire consists of just over 200,000 distinct CDR3 sequences, with 71% occurring once and the leading ten covering approximately 25%. This sample's RNA came from whole unsorted tissue. Specimen: lung tumor tissue. These receptors were obtained from a man aged 55 to 69 with non-small cell lung cancer.

This chain links TRBV11-3 with TRBJ2-1, with TRBD2 matching 8 bases. The ends lost 3 bases at V and 11 bases at J; junction bases unmatched: 15. CDR1 is SGHNT, CDR2 YENEEA, per germline. The CDR3 consists of 16 residues. CDR3 DNA sequence: TGTGCCAGCAGCTTGGTTGGGACAAACGGGAGGGAGAAGCAGTTCTTC. Protein: CASSLVGTNGREKQFF.

As for this clonotype: A much larger clone sits a single nucleotide away, making a read error possible. The V call is TRBV20-1, the J call TRBJ1-5; TRBD1 is a possible D gene (6 bases). V dropped 5 bases and J dropped 0 bases, with 14 bases sitting between them. Germline V gives CDR1 DFQATT, CDR2 SNEGSKA (reference sequence). The CDR3 is made up of 15 amino acids. CDR3 region: CSARIGDISNQPQHF. CDR3 nucleotide sequence: TGCAGTGCTCGAATTGGGGACATTAGCAATCAGCCCCAGCATTTT.